Shown below are 3 T cell receptor beta chains from a single sample sequenced in a study of T cell changes during pregnancy in multiple sclerosis. Sequencing was performed with immunoSEQ multiplex PCR; in TCRdb, only in-frame clones are kept and a portion is missing. Of about 100,000 clones in the sample, over 80% were seen once. The sequencing here drew on peripheral blood, taken in the first trimester of pregnancy. These receptors all come from a female donor with multiple sclerosis, enrolled in a pregnancy study.

The chain couples TRBV6-1 to TRBJ2-1; 8 positions agree with TRBD2. The CDR3 consists of 15 residues. The J segment lost 2 bases and the V segment lost 6 bases, leaving 6 bases of the junction unmatched. Germline assignment: CDR1 MNHNS and CDR2 SASEGT. CDR3 sequence (DNA): TGTGCCAGCAGCAACCTAGCGGGCACCTACAATGAGCAGTTCTTC. Translation: CASSNLAGTYNEQFF.

The CDR3 DNA sequence: TGTGCCAGCAGTCCCGGGACAGGGGTGAACACTGAAGCTTTCTTT. Translation gives CASSPGTGVNTEAFF. This chain connects TRBV28 to TRBJ1-1; 10 bases fit TRBD1. CDR1 and CDR2 from the germline V gene are MDHEN and SYDVKM. V was pared by 5 bases and J by 0 bases, with 3 bases of the junction left unmatched. The CDR3 is 15 residues long.

The chain employs TRBV30 and TRBJ1-1; D is unresolved. V shed 2 bases and J shed 0 bases, with 7 bases lying between them. The CDR3 length is 13 residues. Per germline, CDR1 GTSNPN and CDR2 SVGIG (reference sequence). CDR3 loop: CAWSPGLNTEAFF. DNA of the CDR3: TGTGCCTGGAGTCCGGGATTGAACACTGAAGCTTTCTTT.